Described below is a single T cell receptor beta chain sequence and its context. Residents of 24 US areas, aged roughly 18 to 90 years, made up the participants. Donors of Cohort 3 who recovered were those that had two negative PCRs, clearance, or symptom resolution. The data belong to a study of blood T cell repertoires in COVID-19. Study as a whole: Sites in the United States, Italy and Spain provided acute and convalescent COVID-19 samples.

The table came from immunoSEQ multiplex PCR; TCRdb's copy has only in-frame clones and leaves some out. The table has about 260,000 clones, roughly 90% seen once; the top ten hold less than 3%. V was pared by 3 bases and J by 3 bases, with 5 bases between. The length of the CDR3 is 12 residues. Germline-derived CDR1 and CDR2 are LGHNT and FRNRAP. The sequencing sample was made of PBMCs or T cells enriched from blood (not recorded which). The source is a woman in her forties or fifties who had recovered from COVID-19. J is TRBJ1-2 and V is TRBV12-5; D gene unclear. CDR3 sequence reads: CASGFGDYGYTF. The DNA for the CDR3 is TGTGCTAGTGGTTTCGGAGACTATGGCTACACCTTC.